The present TCR beta chain was sequenced within a study of T cell repertoires in cytomegalovirus infection. Broader study findings: Dominating the ex vivo response were TCR beta clonotypes that were CMV-specific and HLA-C-restricted.

TCRdb reprocessed the reads with MiXCR, giving one entry per CDR3 protein. The sample has approximately 770,000 distinct CDR3 sequences; 25% to 35% are singletons. Ten or more counts support this clonotype. Antigen unknown. Germline V CDR1 and CDR2: SEHNR, FQNEAQ (reference sequence). CDR3 length: 13 amino acids. Trimming took 5 bases from V and 2 from J, leaving 9 bases between them. Sequenced material: cultured CD8+ T cells from PBMCs, taken from culture after CMV antigen stimulation. The sequence was obtained from a human donor in good health (CMV status not recorded). Some clones in this sample may be carry-over from other donors' samples. V usage is TRBV7-9 and J usage is TRBJ2-5; no reliable D call. The CDR3 loop is CASSAGFQETQYF. In DNA form, the CDR3 reads TGTGCCAGCAGCGCCGGGTTTCAAGAGACCCAGTACTTC.